Included here is one TCR beta chain sequence, with context. CDR3 length: 11 amino acids. CDR1 and CDR2 (germline): SNHLY, FYNNEI. The V end lost 6 bases, the J end lost 5 bases, and 7 bases lay between the germline ends. These data are taken from a study of blood T cell repertoires in COVID-19. Data came from immunoSEQ multiplex PCR; TCRdb stores just in-frame clones and leaves some out. The sample contains more than 200,000 clones, around 87% of which appear only once. The clonotype comes from a woman aged 25 to 39 with acute COVID-19. The sequenced material came from PBMCs or T cells enriched from blood (not recorded which). The rearrangement uses TRBV2 and TRBJ2-5; a weak D match, TRBD1 (5 bases). Written as DNA, the CDR3 is TGTGCCAGCAGGGGGCGGGAGACCCAGTACTTC. Amino acids: CASRGRETQYF.